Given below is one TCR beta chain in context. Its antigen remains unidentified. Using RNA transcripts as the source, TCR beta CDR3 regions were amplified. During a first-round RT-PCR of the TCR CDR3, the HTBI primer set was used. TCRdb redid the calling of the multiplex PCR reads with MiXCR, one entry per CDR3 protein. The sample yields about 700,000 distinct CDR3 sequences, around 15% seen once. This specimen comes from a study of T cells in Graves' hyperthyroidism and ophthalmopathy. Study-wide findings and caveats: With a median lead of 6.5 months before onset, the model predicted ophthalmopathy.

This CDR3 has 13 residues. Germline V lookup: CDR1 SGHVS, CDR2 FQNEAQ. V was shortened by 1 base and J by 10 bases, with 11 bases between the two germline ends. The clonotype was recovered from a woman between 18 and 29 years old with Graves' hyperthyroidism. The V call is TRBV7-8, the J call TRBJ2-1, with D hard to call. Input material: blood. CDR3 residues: CASSLEASMEQFF. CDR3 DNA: TGTGCCAGCAGCTTAGAAGCGAGTATGGAGCAGTTCTTC.